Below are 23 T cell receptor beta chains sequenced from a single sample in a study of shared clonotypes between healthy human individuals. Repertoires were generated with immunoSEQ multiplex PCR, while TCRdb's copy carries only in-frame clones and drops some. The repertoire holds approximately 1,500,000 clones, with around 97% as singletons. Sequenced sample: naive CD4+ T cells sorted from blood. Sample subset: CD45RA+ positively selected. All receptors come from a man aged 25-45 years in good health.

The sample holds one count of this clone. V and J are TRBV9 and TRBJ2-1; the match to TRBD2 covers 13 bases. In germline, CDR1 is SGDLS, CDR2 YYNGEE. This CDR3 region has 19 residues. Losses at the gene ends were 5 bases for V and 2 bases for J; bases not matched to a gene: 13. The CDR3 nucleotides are TGTGCCAGCAGTCCGGGGGGAACGGGACTAGCGGGACCCTACAATGAGCAGTTCTTC. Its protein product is CASSPGGTGLAGPYNEQFF.

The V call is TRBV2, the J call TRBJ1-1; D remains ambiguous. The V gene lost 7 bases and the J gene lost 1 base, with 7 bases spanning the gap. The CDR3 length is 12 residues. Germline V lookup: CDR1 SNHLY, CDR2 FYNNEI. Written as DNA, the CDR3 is TGTGCCAGCAAGGAGAGGAACACTGAAGCTTTCTTT. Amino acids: CASKERNTEAFF. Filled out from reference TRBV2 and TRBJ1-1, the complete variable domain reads EPEVTQTPSHQVTQMGQEVILRCVPISNHLYFYWYRQILGQKVEFLVSFYNNEISEKSEIFDDQFSVERPDGSNFTLKIRSTKLEDSAMYFCASKERNTEAFFGQGTRLTVV.

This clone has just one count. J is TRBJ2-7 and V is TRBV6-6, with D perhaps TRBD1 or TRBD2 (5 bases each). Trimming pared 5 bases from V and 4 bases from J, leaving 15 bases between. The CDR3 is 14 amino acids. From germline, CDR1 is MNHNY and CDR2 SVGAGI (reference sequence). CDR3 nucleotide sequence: TGTGCCAGCAGTCTCTCCGGGACCACATACGAGCAGTACTTC. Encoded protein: CASSLSGTTYEQYF.

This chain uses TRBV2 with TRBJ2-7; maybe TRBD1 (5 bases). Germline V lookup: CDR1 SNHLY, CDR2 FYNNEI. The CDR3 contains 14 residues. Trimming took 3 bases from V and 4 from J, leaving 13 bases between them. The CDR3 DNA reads TGTGCCAGCAGTGATATCAGGGTTTCTTACGAGCAGTACTTC. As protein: CASSDIRVSYEQYF.

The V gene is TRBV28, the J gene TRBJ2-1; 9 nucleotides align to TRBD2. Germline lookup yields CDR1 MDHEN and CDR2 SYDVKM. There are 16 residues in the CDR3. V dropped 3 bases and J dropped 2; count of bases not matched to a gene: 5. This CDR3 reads CASSFTLAGTYNEQFF. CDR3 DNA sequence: TGTGCCAGCAGTTTTACCCTAGCGGGAACCTACAATGAGCAGTTCTTC.

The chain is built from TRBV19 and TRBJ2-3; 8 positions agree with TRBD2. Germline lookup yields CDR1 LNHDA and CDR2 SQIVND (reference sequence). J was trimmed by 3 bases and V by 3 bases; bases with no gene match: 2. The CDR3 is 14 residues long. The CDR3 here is CASSMASGTDTQYF. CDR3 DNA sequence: TGTGCCAGTAGTATGGCTAGCGGGACAGATACGCAGTATTTT.

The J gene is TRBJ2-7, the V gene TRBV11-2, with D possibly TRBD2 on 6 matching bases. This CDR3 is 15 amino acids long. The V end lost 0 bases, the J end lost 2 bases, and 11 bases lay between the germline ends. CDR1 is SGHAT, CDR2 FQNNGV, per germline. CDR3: CASSLDRRVPYEQYF. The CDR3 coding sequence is TGTGCCAGCAGCTTAGATCGGAGGGTTCCCTACGAGCAGTACTTC.

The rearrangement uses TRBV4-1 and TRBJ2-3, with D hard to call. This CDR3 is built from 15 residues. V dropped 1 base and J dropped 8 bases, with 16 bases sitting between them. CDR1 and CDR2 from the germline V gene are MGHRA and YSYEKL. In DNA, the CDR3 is TGCGCCAGCAGCCAAGGACGGCAGTCCAGATCTACGCAGTATTTT. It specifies CASSQGRQSRSTQYF.

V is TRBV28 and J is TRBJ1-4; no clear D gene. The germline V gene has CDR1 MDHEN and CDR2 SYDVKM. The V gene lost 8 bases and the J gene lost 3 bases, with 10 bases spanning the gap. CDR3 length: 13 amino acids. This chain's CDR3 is CASRYYPNEKLFF. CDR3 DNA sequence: TGTGCCAGCCGGTACTACCCTAATGAAAAACTGTTTTTT.

The CDR3 loop is CASSPVQGAPGELFF. The CDR3 nucleotides are TGTGCCAGCTCACCAGTACAGGGGGCACCCGGGGAGCTGTTTTTT. V gene TRBV18 combines with J gene TRBJ2-2; 9 bases fit TRBD1. V lost 2 bases, J lost 6 bases, and 4 bases stayed unmatched. Per the germline V gene, CDR1 is KGHSH and CDR2 is LQKENI. This CDR3 spans 15 amino acids.

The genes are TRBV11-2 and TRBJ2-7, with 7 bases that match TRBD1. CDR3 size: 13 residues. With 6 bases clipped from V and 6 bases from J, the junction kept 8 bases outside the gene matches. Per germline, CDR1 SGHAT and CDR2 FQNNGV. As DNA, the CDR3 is TGTGCCAGCAGAAAGACAGGGCGCGTCGAGCAGTACTTC. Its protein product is CASRKTGRVEQYF.

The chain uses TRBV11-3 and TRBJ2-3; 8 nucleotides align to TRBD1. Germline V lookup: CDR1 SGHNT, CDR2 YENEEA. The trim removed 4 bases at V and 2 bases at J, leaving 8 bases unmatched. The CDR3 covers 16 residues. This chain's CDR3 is CASSSGQGAFTDTQYF. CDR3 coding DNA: TGTGCCAGCAGCTCCGGACAGGGTGCGTTCACAGATACGCAGTATTTT.

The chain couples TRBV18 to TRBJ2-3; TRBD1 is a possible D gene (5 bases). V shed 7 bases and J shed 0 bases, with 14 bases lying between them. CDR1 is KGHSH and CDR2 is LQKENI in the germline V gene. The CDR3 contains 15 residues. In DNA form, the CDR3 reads TGTGCCAGCTGTGACAGAAAAGTCAGCACAGATACGCAGTATTTT. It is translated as CASCDRKVSTDTQYF. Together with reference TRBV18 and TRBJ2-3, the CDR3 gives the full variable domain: NAGVMQNPRHLVRRRGQEARLRCSPMKGHSHVYWYRQLPEEGLKFMVYLQKENIIDESGMPKERFSAEFPKEGPSILRIQQVVRGDSAAYFCASCDRKVSTDTQYFGPGTRLTVL.

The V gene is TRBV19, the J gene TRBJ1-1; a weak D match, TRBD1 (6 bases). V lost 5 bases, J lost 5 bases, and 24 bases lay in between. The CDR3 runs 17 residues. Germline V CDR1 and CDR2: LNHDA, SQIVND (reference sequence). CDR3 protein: CASSFLSTPGARTEAFF. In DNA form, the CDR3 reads TGTGCCAGTAGTTTCCTATCGACCCCAGGGGCGAGGACTGAAGCTTTCTTT. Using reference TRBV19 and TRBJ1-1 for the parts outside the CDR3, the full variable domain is DGGITQSPKYLFRKEGQNVTLSCEQNLNHDAMYWYRQDPGQGLRLIYYSQIVNDFQKGDIAEGYSVSREKKESFPLTVTSAQKNPTAFYLCASSFLSTPGARTEAFFGQGTRLTVV.

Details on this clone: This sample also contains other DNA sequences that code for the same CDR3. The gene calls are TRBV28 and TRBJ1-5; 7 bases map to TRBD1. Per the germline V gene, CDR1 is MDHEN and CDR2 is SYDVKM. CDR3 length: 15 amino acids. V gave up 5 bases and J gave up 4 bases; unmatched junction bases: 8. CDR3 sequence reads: CASSPQGGGNQPQHF. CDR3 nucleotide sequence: TGTGCCAGCAGTCCGCAGGGGGGCGGAAATCAGCCCCAGCATTTT.

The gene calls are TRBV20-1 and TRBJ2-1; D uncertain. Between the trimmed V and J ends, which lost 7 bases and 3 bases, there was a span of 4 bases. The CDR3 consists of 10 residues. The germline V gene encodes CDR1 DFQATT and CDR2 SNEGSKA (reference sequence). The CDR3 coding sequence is TGCAGTGGGATCTACAATGAGCAGTTCTTC. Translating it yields CSGIYNEQFF.

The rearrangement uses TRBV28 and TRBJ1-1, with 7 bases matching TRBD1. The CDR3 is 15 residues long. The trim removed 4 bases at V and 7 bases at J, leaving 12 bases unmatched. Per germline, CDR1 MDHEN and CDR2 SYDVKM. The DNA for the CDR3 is TGTGCCAGCAGTTCCCAGGGGGGCACCTACGGTGAAGCTTTCTTT. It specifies CASSSQGGTYGEAFF.

This chain's CDR3 is CASSSRRAPYEQYF. The CDR3 DNA reads as TGCGCCAGCAGCTCCCGGAGGGCCCCCTACGAGCAGTACTTC. This sequence joins TRBV5-1 and TRBJ2-7; maybe TRBD2 (6 bases). There are 14 residues in the CDR3. The germline V and J ends were trimmed by 3 bases and 2 bases, with 12 bases remaining between them. The germline V gene encodes CDR1 SGHRS and CDR2 YFSETQ.

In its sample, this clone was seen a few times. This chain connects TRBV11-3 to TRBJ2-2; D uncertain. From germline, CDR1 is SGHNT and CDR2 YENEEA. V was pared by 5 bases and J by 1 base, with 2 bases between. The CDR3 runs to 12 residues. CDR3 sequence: CASSKNTGELFF. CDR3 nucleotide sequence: TGTGCCAGCAGCAAGAACACCGGGGAGCTGTTTTTT.

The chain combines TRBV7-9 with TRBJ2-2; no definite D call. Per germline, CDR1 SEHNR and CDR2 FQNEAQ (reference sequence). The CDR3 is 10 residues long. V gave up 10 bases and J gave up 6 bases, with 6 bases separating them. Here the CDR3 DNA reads TGTGCCACGCGACCCGGGGAGCTGTTTTTT. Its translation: CATRPGELFF.

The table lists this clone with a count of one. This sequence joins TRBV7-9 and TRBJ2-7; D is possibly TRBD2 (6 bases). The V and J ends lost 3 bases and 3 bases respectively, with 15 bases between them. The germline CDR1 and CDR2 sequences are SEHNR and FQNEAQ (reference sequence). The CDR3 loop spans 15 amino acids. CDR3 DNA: TGTGCCAGCAGCTTTGATAATCCGGACTACTACGAGCAGTACTTC. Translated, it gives CASSFDNPDYYEQYF.

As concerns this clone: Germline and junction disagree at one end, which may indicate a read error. This CDR3 reads CASSLSGRPEKYF. In nucleotides, the CDR3 is TGTGCCAGCAGTTTAAGTGGCCGTCCCGAGAAGTACTTC. The gene calls are TRBV28 and TRBJ2-7; D uncertain. The CDR3 length is 13 residues. Germline values: CDR1 MDHEN, CDR2 SYDVKM.

CDR3 amino acids: CASSLADRPNTGELFF. The CDR3 coding sequence is TGTGCCAGCAGCTTAGCTGACAGACCGAACACCGGGGAGCTGTTTTTT. The V and J genes are TRBV7-9 and TRBJ2-2; a weak D match, TRBD1 (5 bases). CDR3 length equals 16 residues. Germline V CDR1 and CDR2: SEHNR, FQNEAQ (reference sequence). The V end was cut by 0 bases, the J end by 0 bases, with 8 bases between.